In this sample, the clone carrying this TCR beta chain turned up once. One end of the junction varies from germline; a read error may be responsible. For the second PCR, which ran for 7 to 11 cycles, a sample-barcoded 5' primer and a J-beta primer mix were used. Each CDR3 protein gets one entry after TCRdb re-called the 5' RACE reads with MiXCR. This sample yields about 1,600,000 distinct CDR3 sequences, of which roughly 45% are seen a single time; less than 8% belongs to the top ten. This sample stems from a study of blood T cells in healthy people across ages. The material sequenced was blood. The sequence came from a woman aged 18-29 years in good health.

The CDR3 loop reads CSAPSGSEQYF. Written as DNA, the CDR3 is TGTAGTGCTCCAAGCGGGAGCGAGCAGTACTTC. J is TRBJ2-1 and V is TRBV20-1; TRBD2 agrees at 8 bases. With the DNA end fitting TRBJ2-7 better, the J assignment may be wrong. Germline-derived CDR1 and CDR2 are DFQATT and SNEGSKA (reference sequence). The CDR3 sequence is 11 residues long.